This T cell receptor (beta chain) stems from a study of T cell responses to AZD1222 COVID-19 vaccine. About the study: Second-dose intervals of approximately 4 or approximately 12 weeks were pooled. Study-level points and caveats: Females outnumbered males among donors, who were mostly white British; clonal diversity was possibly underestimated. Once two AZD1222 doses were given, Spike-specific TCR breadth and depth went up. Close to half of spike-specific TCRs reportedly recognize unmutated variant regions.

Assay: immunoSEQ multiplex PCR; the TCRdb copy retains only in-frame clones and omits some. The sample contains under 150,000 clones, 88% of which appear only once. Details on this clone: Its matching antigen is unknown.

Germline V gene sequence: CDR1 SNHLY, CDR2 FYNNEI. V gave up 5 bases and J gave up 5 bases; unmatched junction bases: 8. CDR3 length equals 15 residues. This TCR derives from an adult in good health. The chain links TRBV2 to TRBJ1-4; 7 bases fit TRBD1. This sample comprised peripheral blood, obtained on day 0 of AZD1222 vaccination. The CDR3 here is CASSTRQGGNEKLFF. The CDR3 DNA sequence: TGTGCCAGCAGTACACGACAGGGAGGAAATGAAAAACTGTTTTTT.